The clone carrying this T cell receptor beta chain has more than one count but fewer than ten. TCRdb itself ran the 5' RACE reads through MiXCR, one entry per CDR3 protein. The table lists about 85,000 distinct CDR3 sequences, roughly 13% of them singletons. This specimen comes from a study of T cells after yellow fever vaccination. The CDR3 runs 13 residues. Germline V gives CDR1 SNHLY, CDR2 FYNNEI. Trimming left V 4 bases short and J 8 bases short, with 12 bases between. This sequence originates from a man younger than 30 who received the YFV17D yellow fever vaccine. This material consisted of CD8+ T cells not binding an NS4B(214-222) dextramer, sorted from PBMCs, taken about 20 days after the first yellow fever vaccination. J is TRBJ2-1 and V is TRBV2; possibly TRBD2 for D (5 bases). In DNA, the CDR3 is TGTGCCAGCAGTGTCGGTCGAGGGTATGAGCAGTTCTTC. Its translation is CASSVGRGYEQFF.